This T cell receptor beta chain was captured by sequencing in a study of blood T cell repertoires in COVID-19 (dated by TCRdb to 2019 to 2021). Turning to the overall study: The collaborator samples originated in the United States, Italy and Spain and spanned the acute and convalescent phases of COVID-19. The material from the prospective study consisted of cDNA or gDNA derived from T cells, B-cell-depleted T cells, or PBMCs. The sample metadata nearly always contained a de-identified subject ID, COVID-19 status, age in years and sex. The repertoires were made available in a free public database intended to serve as a resource for research on the immune response to SARS-CoV-2. Subjects who had been exposed to COVID-19, were actively infected with it, or had recovered from it provided the deeply sampled blood TCRbeta repertoires that made up the dataset. Samples were obtained from the ongoing ImmuneRACE study (first 160 participants) and from 1,254 subjects provided by 6 global collaborators. HLA class I and class II types, where available, came from metadata supplied by the sample provider rather than from assay-based typing. General study outcomes and caveats: Clinical and demographic metadata were provided uncurated, with the amount varying by source and participant.

TCRbeta CDR3 regions were amplified from genomic DNA by means of the immunoSEQ Assay, a bias-controlled multiplex PCR. In the original analysis: Nucleated cell counts per sample were estimated from amplification of reference gene primers within the assay. To quantify the absolute abundance of each unique TCRbeta CDR3 rearrangement, sequence reads were collapsed and filtered. For each sample, productive Simpson clonality was calculated as the square root of Simpson's diversity index across productive rearrangements. In its TCRdb copy, this immuneACCESS table keeps in-frame sequences only and misses some clones. Where compared with another copy, unresolved V genes explain less than half of these, and the others have no known cause. The V and J calls and the clone size are those of that table, but D and trimming were determined from the DNA. The table for this sample lists approximately 530,000 clones; 85% to 90% of them were counted only once. The top ten clones comprise roughly 7.4% of the sample.

On this clone: Its binding antigen is unknown. There are no base qualities to consult, and no much larger clone falls within one base.

V loses 7 bases of germline sequence and J loses 2 bases, and the interval between the two ends is 11 bases. The CDR3 goes from the cysteine to the phenylalanine over 13 residues. Only CDR3 DNA remains: 39 bases, in frame from the first base. For CDR1 and CDR2, the germline V gene lists SNHLY and FYNNEI. One collaborating source in Seattle enrolled patients while the patients were actively infected and followed the patients over time throughout the course of disease. Each collaborating institution followed its own protocols to collect whole blood in K2EDTA tubes. For TCRbeta analysis, collaborators shipped samples in one of three forms: frozen whole blood, isolated PBMCs, or DNA extracted from either of those sample types.

This receptor chain uses TRBV2 and TRBJ1-2; there is no confident call for the D gene. The sample was peripheral blood. The sequence was collected from a woman between 45 and 60 years old with COVID-19, enrolled during active disease. The CDR3 corresponds to CASTNALNYGYTF. The nucleotide sequence is given as TGTGCCAGCACTAACGCCCTGAACTATGGCTACACCTTC.